This TCR beta chain appears in the sequencing data of a study of blood T cells in healthy people across ages. Germline loops: CDR1 KGHSH, CDR2 LQKENI. Trimming at V came to 3 bases and at J to 7 bases, leaving 11 bases not matched to a gene. The CDR3 has 16 amino acids. Healthy Caucasian individuals from Russia aged roughly 6 to 95 were enrolled as donors. Each donor gave roughly 9.2 milliliters of peripheral blood. Study results and caveats: Naive CD4+ cell counts and diversity both ran higher in long-lived than in aged donors. With naive T cell percentage, TCR beta diversity showed a strong correlation.

Combining a sample-barcoded 5' primer with a J-beta primer mix, a second PCR ran for roughly 7 to 12 cycles. A single record per CDR3 protein comes from TCRdb applying MiXCR to the 5' RACE reads. Among around 800,000 distinct CDR3 sequences listed, roughly 53% were seen once. In the case of this clonotype: The antigen is unknown.

Sequencing was performed on blood. The sequence derives from a man of 80 years or more in good health. This chain joins TRBV18 and TRBJ2-4; 8 bases are a match to TRBD2. The CDR3 protein is CASSPAGGGIGNIQYF. In DNA form, the CDR3 reads TGTGCCAGCTCACCGGCGGGAGGAGGTATTGGGAACATTCAGTACTTC.